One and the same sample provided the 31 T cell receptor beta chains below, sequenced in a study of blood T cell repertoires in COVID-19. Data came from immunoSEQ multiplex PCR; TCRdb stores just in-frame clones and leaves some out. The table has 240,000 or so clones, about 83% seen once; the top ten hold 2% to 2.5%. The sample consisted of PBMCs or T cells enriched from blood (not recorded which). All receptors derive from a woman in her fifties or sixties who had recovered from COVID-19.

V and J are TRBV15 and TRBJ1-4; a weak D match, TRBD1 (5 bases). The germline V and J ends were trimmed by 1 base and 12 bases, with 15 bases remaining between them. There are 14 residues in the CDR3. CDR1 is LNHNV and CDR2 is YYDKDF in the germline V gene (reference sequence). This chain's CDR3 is CATSRAGDPRELFF. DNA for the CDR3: TGTGCCACCAGCAGAGCGGGGGACCCGAGGGAACTGTTTTTT.

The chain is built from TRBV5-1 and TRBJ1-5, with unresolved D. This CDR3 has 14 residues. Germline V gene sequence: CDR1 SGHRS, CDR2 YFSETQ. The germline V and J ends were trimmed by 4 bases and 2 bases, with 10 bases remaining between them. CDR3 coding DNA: TGCGCCAGCAGCCCCGCCCCGGGCAATCAGCCCCAGCATTTT. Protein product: CASSPAPGNQPQHF.

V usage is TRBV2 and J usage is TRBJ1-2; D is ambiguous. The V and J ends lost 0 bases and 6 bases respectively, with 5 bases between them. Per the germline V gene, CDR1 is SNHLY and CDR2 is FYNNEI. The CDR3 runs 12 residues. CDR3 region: CASSEALHGYTF. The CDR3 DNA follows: TGTGCCAGCAGTGAAGCGCTACATGGCTACACCTTC. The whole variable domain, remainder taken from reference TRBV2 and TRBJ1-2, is EPEVTQTPSHQVTQMGQEVILRCVPISNHLYFYWYRQILGQKVEFLVSFYNNEISEKSEIFDDQFSVERPDGSNFTLKIRSTKLEDSAMYFCASSEALHGYTFGSGTRLTVV.

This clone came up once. The CDR3 reads CASSLGPRQSYGYTF. Written as DNA, the CDR3 is TGTGCCAGCAGCTTGGGTCCTCGACAGAGCTATGGCTACACCTTC. The chain combines TRBV5-5 with TRBJ1-2, with TRBD1 as a possible D gene (5 bases). The CDR3 sequence is 15 residues long. Looked up from germline, CDR1 is SGHKS and CDR2 is YYEKEE (reference sequence). V lost 0 bases to trimming and J lost 4 bases, with 13 bases between them.

CDR3 residues: CASSLEASGAYEQYF. CDR3 coding DNA: TGTGCCAGCAGCTTAGAGGCTAGCGGGGCCTACGAGCAGTACTTC. J is TRBJ2-7 and V is TRBV7-9, with 9 positions matching TRBD2. The CDR3 extends over 15 amino acids. Trimming at V came to 1 base and at J to 2 bases, leaving 3 bases not matched to a gene. The germline V gene has CDR1 SEHNR and CDR2 FQNEAQ (reference sequence).

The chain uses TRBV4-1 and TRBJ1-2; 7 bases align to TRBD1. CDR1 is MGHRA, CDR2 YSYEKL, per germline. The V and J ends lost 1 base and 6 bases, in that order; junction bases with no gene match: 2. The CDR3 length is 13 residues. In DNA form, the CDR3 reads TGCGCCAGCAGCCAAGTTCAGGGGGATGGCTACACCTTC. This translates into CASSQVQGDGYTF.

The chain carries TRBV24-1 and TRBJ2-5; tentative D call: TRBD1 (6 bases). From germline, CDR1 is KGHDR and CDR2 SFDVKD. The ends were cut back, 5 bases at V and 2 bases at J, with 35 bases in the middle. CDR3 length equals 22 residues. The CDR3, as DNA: TGTGCCACCAGTGTAAGGAAGAATTGCTCGACACTACAGGGCCCCATACAAGAGACCCAGTACTTC. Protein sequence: CATSVRKNCSTLQGPIQETQYF.

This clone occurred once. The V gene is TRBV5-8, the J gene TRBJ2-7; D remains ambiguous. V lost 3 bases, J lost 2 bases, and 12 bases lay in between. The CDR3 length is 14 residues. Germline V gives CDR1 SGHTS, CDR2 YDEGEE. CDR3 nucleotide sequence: TGTGCCAGCAGCTCTCAGGATCCCCCCTACGAGCAGTACTTC. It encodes CASSSQDPPYEQYF.

CDR3 sequence (DNA): TGTGCCTGGGGTTTCGGGACAGGTGCTTCACCCCTCCACTTT. This sequence encodes CAWGFGTGASPLHF. The V call is TRBV30, the J call TRBJ1-6; TRBD1 agrees at 8 bases. CDR1 is GTSNPN, CDR2 SVGIG, per germline (reference sequence). The CDR3 spans 14 residues. The V and J ends lost 5 bases and 9 bases, in that order; junction bases with no gene match: 9.

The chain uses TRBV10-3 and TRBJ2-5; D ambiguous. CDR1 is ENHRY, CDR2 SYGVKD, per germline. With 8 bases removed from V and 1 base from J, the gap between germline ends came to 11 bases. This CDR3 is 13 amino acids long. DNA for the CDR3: TGTGCCATCCGCCTGACGGGCCAAGAGACCCAGTACTTC. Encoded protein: CAIRLTGQETQYF.

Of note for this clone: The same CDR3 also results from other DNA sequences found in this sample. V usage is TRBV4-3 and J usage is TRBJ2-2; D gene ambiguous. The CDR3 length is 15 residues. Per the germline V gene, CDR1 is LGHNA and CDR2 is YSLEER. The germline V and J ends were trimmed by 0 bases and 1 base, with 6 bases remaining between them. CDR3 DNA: TGCGCCAGCAGCCAAGACCCACTGAACACCGGGGAGCTGTTTTTT. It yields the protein CASSQDPLNTGELFF.

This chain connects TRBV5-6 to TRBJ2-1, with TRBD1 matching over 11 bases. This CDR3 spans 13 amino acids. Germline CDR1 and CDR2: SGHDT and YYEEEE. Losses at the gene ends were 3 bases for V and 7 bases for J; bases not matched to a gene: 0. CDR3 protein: CASSWDRGNEQFF. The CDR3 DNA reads TGTGCCAGCAGCTGGGACAGGGGGAATGAGCAGTTCTTC.

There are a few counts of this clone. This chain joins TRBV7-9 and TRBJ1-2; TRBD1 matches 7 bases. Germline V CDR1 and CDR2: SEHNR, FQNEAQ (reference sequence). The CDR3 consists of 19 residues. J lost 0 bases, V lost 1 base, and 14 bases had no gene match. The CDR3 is CASSLGVWAGGAANYGYTF. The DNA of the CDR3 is TGTGCCAGCAGCTTAGGGGTCTGGGCAGGGGGTGCTGCTAACTATGGCTACACCTTC.

The CDR3 region is CATWDRAKNTIYF. The CDR3 DNA is TGTGCCACCTGGGACAGGGCGAAAAACACCATATATTTT. The chain carries TRBV28 and TRBJ1-3, with 9 bases fitting TRBD1. Germline V gives CDR1 MDHEN, CDR2 SYDVKM. The V gene end was trimmed by 10 bases and the J gene end by 6 bases; junction bases not matched to a gene: 7. CDR3 length: 13 amino acids.

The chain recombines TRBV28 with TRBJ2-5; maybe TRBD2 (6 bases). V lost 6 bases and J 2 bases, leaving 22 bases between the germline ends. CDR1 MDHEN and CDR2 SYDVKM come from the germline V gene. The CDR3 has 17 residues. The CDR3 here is CASSRNGGGSLQETQYF. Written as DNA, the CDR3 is TGTGCCAGCAGCCGAAATGGGGGAGGATCCTTACAAGAGACCCAGTACTTC.

The CDR3 nucleotides are TGTGCCAGCAGCCTCGAGCGGGAGGCCCCCTACGAGCAGTACTTC. Translating it yields CASSLEREAPYEQYF. The chain uses TRBV4-2 and TRBJ2-7; 9 nucleotides agree with TRBD2. Germline V gene data show CDR1 as LGHNA and CDR2 as YNFKEQ. This CDR3 region has 15 residues. V was pared by 4 bases and J by 2 bases, with 6 bases of the junction left unmatched.

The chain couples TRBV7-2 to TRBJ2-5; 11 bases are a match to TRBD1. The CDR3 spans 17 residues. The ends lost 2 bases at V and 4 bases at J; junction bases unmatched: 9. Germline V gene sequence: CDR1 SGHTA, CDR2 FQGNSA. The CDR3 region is CASSLMFLDRGLETQYF. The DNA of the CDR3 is TGTGCCAGCAGCTTAATGTTCTTGGACAGGGGGCTAGAGACCCAGTACTTC.

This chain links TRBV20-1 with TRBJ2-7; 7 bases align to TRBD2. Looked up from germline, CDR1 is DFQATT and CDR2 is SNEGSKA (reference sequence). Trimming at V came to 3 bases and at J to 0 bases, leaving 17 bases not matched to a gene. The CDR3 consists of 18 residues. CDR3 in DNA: TGCAGTGCTAGTGTTGCCCCTAGGGGTGGGGACTACTCCTACGAGCAGTACTTC. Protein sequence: CSASVAPRGGDYSYEQYF.

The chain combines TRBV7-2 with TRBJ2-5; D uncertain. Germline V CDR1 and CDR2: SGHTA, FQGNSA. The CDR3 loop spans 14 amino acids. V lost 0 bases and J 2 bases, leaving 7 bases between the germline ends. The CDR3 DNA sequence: TGTGCCAGCAGCTTAGCGTATGTACAAGAGACCCAGTACTTC. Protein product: CASSLAYVQETQYF.

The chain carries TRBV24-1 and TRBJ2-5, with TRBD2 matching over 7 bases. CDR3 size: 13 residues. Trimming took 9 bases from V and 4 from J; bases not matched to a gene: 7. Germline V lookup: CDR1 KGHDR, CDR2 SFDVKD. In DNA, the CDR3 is TGTGCCACCGGCGCGGGGGTCAGAGAGACCCAGTACTTC. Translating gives CATGAGVRETQYF.

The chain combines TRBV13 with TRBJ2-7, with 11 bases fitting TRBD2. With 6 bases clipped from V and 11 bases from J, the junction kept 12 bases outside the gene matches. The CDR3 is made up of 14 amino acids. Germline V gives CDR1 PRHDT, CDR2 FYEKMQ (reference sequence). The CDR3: CASSPGLAVLGEYF. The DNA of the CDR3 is TGTGCCAGCAGTCCGGGACTAGCGGTTCTAGGGGAGTACTTC.

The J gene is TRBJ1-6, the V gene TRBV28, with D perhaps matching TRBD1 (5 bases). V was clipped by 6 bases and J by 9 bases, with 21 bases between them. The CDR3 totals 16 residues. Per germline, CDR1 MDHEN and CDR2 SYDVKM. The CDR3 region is CASSYYRAAGLSPLHF. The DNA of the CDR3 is TGTGCCAGCAGCTACTATCGGGCAGCGGGGCTTTCACCCCTCCACTTT.

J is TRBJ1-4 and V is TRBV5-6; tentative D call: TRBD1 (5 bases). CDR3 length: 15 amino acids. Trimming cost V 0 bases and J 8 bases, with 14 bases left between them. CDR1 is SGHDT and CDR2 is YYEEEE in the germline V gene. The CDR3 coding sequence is TGTGCCAGCAGCTTGGGGGGCGCCTTGTGGGAAAAACTGTTTTTT. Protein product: CASSLGGALWEKLFF.

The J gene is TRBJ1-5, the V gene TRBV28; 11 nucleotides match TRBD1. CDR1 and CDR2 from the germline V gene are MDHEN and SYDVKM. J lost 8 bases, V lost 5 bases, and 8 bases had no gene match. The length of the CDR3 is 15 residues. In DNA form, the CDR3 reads TGTGCCAGCAGTCACCCCGGGACAGGGGGAGAGCCCCAGCATTTT. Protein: CASSHPGTGGEPQHF. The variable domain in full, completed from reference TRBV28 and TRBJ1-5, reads DVKVTQSSRYLVKRTGEKVFLECVQDMDHENMFWYRQDPGLGLRLIYFSYDVKMKEKGDIPEGYSVSREKKERFSLILESASTNQTSMYLCASSHPGTGGEPQHFGDGTRLSIL.

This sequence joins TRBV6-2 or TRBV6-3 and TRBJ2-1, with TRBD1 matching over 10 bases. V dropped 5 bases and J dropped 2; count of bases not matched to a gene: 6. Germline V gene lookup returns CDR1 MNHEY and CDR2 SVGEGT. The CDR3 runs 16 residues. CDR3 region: CASSPGGTGAYNEQFF. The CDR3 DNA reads TGTGCCAGCAGTCCCGGCGGGACAGGGGCCTACAATGAGCAGTTCTTC.

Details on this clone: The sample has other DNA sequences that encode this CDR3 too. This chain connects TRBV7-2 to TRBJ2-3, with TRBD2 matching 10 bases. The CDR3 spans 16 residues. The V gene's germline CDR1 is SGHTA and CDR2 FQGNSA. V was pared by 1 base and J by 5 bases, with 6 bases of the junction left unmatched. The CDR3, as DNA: TGTGCCAGCAGCTTAGGAAGCGGGGGGGCCAGAGATACGCAGTATTTT. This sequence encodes CASSLGSGGARDTQYF.

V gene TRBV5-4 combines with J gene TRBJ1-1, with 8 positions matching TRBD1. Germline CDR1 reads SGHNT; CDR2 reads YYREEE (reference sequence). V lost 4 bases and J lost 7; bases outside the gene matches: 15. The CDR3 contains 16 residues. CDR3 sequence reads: CASSPRSPFTGGEAFF. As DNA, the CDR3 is TGTGCCAGCAGCCCAAGGAGCCCTTTTACAGGGGGTGAAGCTTTCTTT.

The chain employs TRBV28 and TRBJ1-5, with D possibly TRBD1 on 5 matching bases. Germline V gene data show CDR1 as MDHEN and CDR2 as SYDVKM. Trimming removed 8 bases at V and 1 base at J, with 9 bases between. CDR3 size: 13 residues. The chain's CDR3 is CASVGRSNQPQHF. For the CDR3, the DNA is TGTGCCAGCGTGGGGCGGAGCAATCAGCCCCAGCATTTT.

The CDR3, as DNA: TGTGCCACCGGAGGGCGGGAGGGCCCCGTGGAGCTGTTTTTT. Residues: CATGGREGPVELFF. The chain links TRBV28 to TRBJ2-2; 9 bases match TRBD2. This CDR3 spans 14 amino acids. Germline V CDR1 and CDR2: MDHEN, SYDVKM. After removal of 10 bases from V and 10 bases from J, the junction contained 13 bases not matched to a gene.

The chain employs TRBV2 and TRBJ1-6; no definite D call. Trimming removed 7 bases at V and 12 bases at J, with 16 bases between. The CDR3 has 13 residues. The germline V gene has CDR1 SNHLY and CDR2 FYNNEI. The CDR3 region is CASTAGWPLPLHF. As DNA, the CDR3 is TGTGCCAGCACCGCGGGTTGGCCTTTACCCCTCCACTTT.

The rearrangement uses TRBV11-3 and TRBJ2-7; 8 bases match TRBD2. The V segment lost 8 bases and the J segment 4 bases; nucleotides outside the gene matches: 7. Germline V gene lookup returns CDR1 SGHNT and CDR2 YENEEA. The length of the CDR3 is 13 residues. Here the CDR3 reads CASCHSGSYEQYF. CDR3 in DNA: TGTGCCAGCTGTCACAGCGGGAGTTACGAGCAGTACTTC.